These 22 T cell receptor beta chains came from one sample sequenced in a study of blood T cell repertoires in COVID-19. Data came from immunoSEQ multiplex PCR; TCRdb stores just in-frame clones and leaves some out. In the table there are some 210,000 clones, roughly 90% of which are singletons. The material sequenced was peripheral blood. Receptors were obtained from a woman aged 40 to 50 with acute or convalescent COVID-19.

The rearrangement uses TRBV5-1 and TRBJ1-1; D is ambiguous. V lost 0 bases and J lost 3, with 6 bases in between. The CDR3 is made up of 13 amino acids. Germline CDR1 SGHRS, CDR2 YFSETQ. The CDR3 DNA is TGCGCCAGCAGCTTGGGGTCGGACACTGAAGCTTTCTTT. Protein: CASSLGSDTEAFF.

The rearrangement uses TRBV18 and TRBJ2-3; D ambiguous. The germline V and J ends were trimmed by 0 bases and 6 bases, with 13 bases remaining between them. The germline V gene has CDR1 KGHSH and CDR2 LQKENI. This CDR3 region has 15 residues. CDR3 sequence reads: CASSPPSSPGDTQYF. The CDR3 DNA follows: TGTGCCAGCTCACCACCAAGTAGCCCTGGGGATACGCAGTATTTT. The full variable domain, in which reference TRBV18 and TRBJ2-3 provide the parts outside the CDR3, is NAGVMQNPRHLVRRRGQEARLRCSPMKGHSHVYWYRQLPEEGLKFMVYLQKENIIDESGMPKERFSAEFPKEGPSILRIQQVVRGDSAAYFCASSPPSSPGDTQYFGPGTRLTVL.

A few counts support this clone. The genes are TRBV4-1 and TRBJ2-1; no clear D. This CDR3 region has 12 residues. CDR1 MGHRA and CDR2 YSYEKL come from the germline V gene. Trimming took off 1 base at V and 6 bases at J, with 4 bases between the two ends. The CDR3 nucleotides are TGCGCCAGCAGCCAAGGAGGCAATGAGCAGTTCTTC. Encoded protein: CASSQGGNEQFF.

V is TRBV5-1 and J is TRBJ2-5; 12 bases agree with TRBD2. This CDR3 is 17 amino acids long. CDR1 SGHRS and CDR2 YFSETQ come from the germline V gene. Trimming at V came to 8 bases and at J to 4 bases, leaving 15 bases not matched to a gene. CDR3 region: CARGHPPSGGVGETQYF. The CDR3 DNA sequence: TGCGCCAGGGGCCACCCCCCTAGCGGGGGGGTGGGAGAGACCCAGTACTTC.

The J gene is TRBJ1-1, the V gene TRBV7-9; weak D call: TRBD1 (5 bases). The V and J ends lost 4 bases and 1 base respectively, with 13 bases between them. Germline V gene data show CDR1 as SEHNR and CDR2 as FQNEAQ (reference sequence). The CDR3 consists of 15 residues. CDR3 DNA sequence: TGTGCCAGCAGCTACACCTACAGGAGGAACACTGAAGCTTTCTTT. It is translated as CASSYTYRRNTEAFF.

The CDR3 coding sequence is TGTGCCAGCAGCCAACTTCAAGGACAGAGAAACTATGGCTACACCTTC. Its translation: CASSQLQGQRNYGYTF. The chain links TRBV3-1 (or the pseudogene TRBV3-2) to TRBJ1-2; TRBD1 is a possible D gene (6 bases). From germline, CDR1 is LGHDT and CDR2 YNNKEL (reference sequence). This CDR3 spans 16 amino acids. The germline V and J ends were trimmed by 2 bases and 2 bases, with 15 bases remaining between them.

The chain uses TRBV30 and TRBJ2-1; D perhaps matches TRBD1 (5 bases). Deletions cut 0 bases from V and 13 bases from J, with 13 bases between. CDR3 length equals 12 residues. Germline assignment: CDR1 GTSNPN and CDR2 SVGIG (reference sequence). The CDR3 coding sequence is TGTGCCTGGAGTGTACGACAGATAGCTCAGTTCTTC. Protein: CAWSVRQIAQFF.

Here the CDR3 reads CASSIDTGDGNEQFF. The CDR3 DNA is TGTGCCAGTAGTATAGACACAGGCGACGGCAATGAGCAGTTCTTC. The J gene is TRBJ2-1, the V gene TRBV19; D might be TRBD1 (5 bases). This CDR3 spans 15 amino acids. Germline V gives CDR1 LNHDA, CDR2 SQIVND (reference sequence). The ends were cut back, 0 bases at V and 6 bases at J, with 12 bases in the middle.

The chain is built from TRBV2 and TRBJ1-1; D is unresolved. Between the trimmed V and J ends, which lost 7 bases and 1 base, there was a span of 10 bases. From germline, CDR1 is SNHLY and CDR2 FYNNEI. The CDR3 has 13 amino acids. This chain's CDR3 is CASTQTPNTEAFF. DNA of the CDR3: TGTGCCAGCACCCAAACACCGAACACTGAAGCTTTCTTT.

This clone is a singleton in its sample. This chain joins TRBV2 and TRBJ1-5; D might be TRBD1 (6 bases). The germline V and J ends were trimmed by 3 bases and 1 base, with 7 bases remaining between them. In germline, CDR1 is SNHLY, CDR2 FYNNEI. The CDR3 extends over 14 amino acids. The CDR3 coding sequence is TGTGCCAGCAGTGACAGGGGCAGCAATCAGCCCCAGCATTTT. Its translation is CASSDRGSNQPQHF. Using reference TRBV2 and TRBJ1-5 for the parts outside the CDR3, the full variable domain is EPEVTQTPSHQVTQMGQEVILRCVPISNHLYFYWYRQILGQKVEFLVSFYNNEISEKSEIFDDQFSVERPDGSNFTLKIRSTKLEDSAMYFCASSDRGSNQPQHFGDGTRLSIL.

The rearrangement uses TRBV24-1 and TRBJ1-2; TRBD1 might be the D (5 bases). The CDR3 totals 15 residues. Germline lookup yields CDR1 KGHDR and CDR2 SFDVKD. V lost 10 bases and J 0 bases, leaving 17 bases between the germline ends. The CDR3 loop is CATSTPEGTNYGYTF. The CDR3 DNA reads TGTGCCACTTCCACCCCGGAGGGGACTAACTATGGCTACACCTTC.

The chain carries TRBV7-4 and TRBJ2-7; 7 nucleotides line up with TRBD2. Germline CDR1 SGHVT, CDR2 SQSDAQ. The CDR3 is made up of 17 amino acids. The V segment lost 2 bases and the J segment 0 bases; nucleotides outside the gene matches: 10. CDR3 residues: CASSLIPERGTSYEQYV. CDR3 DNA sequence: TGTGCCAGCAGCTTAATCCCGGAGCGGGGTACCTCCTACGAGCAGTACGTC.

The rearrangement links TRBV19 to TRBJ1-2; perhaps TRBD1 as D (6 bases). CDR1 is LNHDA and CDR2 is SQIVND in the germline V gene (reference sequence). This CDR3 has 10 amino acids. Between the trimmed V and J ends, which lost 6 bases and 7 bases, there was a span of 6 bases. The CDR3 loop reads CASRGAGYTF. The CDR3 coding sequence is TGTGCCAGTAGGGGGGCTGGCTACACCTTC.

The chain combines TRBV7-3 with TRBJ2-3, with 7 bases fitting TRBD1. Germline trimming cut 1 base from V and 1 base from J; bases unmatched to any gene: 2. Germline assignment: CDR1 SGHTA and CDR2 FQGTGA. The length of the CDR3 is 15 residues. CDR3 sequence (DNA): TGTGCCAGCAGCTTAAATGGACAGGGCACAGATACGCAGTATTTT. This translates into CASSLNGQGTDTQYF.

V gene TRBV4-2 combines with J gene TRBJ1-2; D remains unclear. Trimming stripped 3 bases from V and 2 bases from J, with 16 bases between. CDR3 size: 16 residues. CDR1 is LGHNA and CDR2 is YNFKEQ in the germline V gene. The CDR3 spells CASSQVGGSKNYGYTF. CDR3 nucleotides: TGTGCCAGCAGCCAGGTCGGTGGTAGCAAGAACTATGGCTACACCTTC.

A remark on this clone: The sample carries other DNA sequences with the same CDR3. The V and J genes are TRBV5-1 and TRBJ1-2; TRBD1 agrees at 9 bases. The CDR3 loop spans 13 amino acids. V lost 4 bases to trimming and J lost 6 bases; unmatched junction nucleotides: 4. The germline V gene has CDR1 SGHRS and CDR2 YFSETQ. The CDR3 region is CASSLRQGDGYTF. The CDR3 DNA follows: TGCGCCAGCAGCCTCAGACAGGGGGATGGCTACACCTTC. The full variable domain, completed using reference TRBV5-1 and TRBJ1-2, is KAGVTQTPRYLIKTRGQQVTLSCSPISGHRSVSWYQQTPGQGLQFLFEYFSETQRNKGNFPGRFSGRQFSNSRSEMNVSTLELGDSALYLCASSLRQGDGYTFGSGTRLTVV.

Only a few counts were recorded for this clone. The chain uses TRBV5-1 and TRBJ1-2; 10 bases agree with TRBD1. Germline V gene data show CDR1 as SGHRS and CDR2 as YFSETQ. The ends lost 0 bases at V and 4 bases at J; junction bases unmatched: 3. The CDR3 consists of 15 residues. In nucleotides, the CDR3 is TGCGCCAGCAGCTTGGGGGACAGGGGACCCTATGGCTACACCTTC. Its translation is CASSLGDRGPYGYTF.

This chain links TRBV5-4 with TRBJ2-5; 8 nucleotides align to TRBD2. The CDR3 has 16 residues. From germline, CDR1 is SGHNT and CDR2 YYREEE (reference sequence). The ends lost 2 bases at V and 6 bases at J; junction bases unmatched: 12. The CDR3 DNA reads TGTGCCAGCAGCTTAGGTCGAGGACTAGCCGACAAGACCCAGTACTTC. Its protein is CASSLGRGLADKTQYF.

The rearrangement links TRBV7-9 to TRBJ2-3; 7 bases align to TRBD1. Trimming took 5 bases from V and 10 from J; bases not matched to a gene: 12. There are 14 residues in the CDR3. CDR1 SEHNR and CDR2 FQNEAQ come from the germline V gene (reference sequence). CDR3 in DNA: TGTGCCAGCAGCCTTTACAGGGGACCCGGGGCGCAGTATTTT. This gives the protein CASSLYRGPGAQYF. Based on the CDR3 plus reference TRBV7-9 and TRBJ2-3, the full variable domain is DTGVSQNPRHKITKRGQNVTFRCDPISEHNRLYWYRQTLGQGPEFLTYFQNEAQLEKSRLLSDRFSAERPKGSFSTLEIQRTEQGDSAMYLCASSLYRGPGAQYFGPGTRLTVL.

The rearrangement links TRBV5-1 to TRBJ2-1; 9 nucleotides align to TRBD2. The CDR3 consists of 15 residues. After removal of 0 bases from V and 4 bases from J, the junction contained 2 bases not matched to a gene. Germline V gene sequence: CDR1 SGHRS, CDR2 YFSETQ. CDR3 protein: CASSLASGGYNEQFF. The CDR3 DNA is TGCGCCAGCAGCTTGGCCAGCGGGGGGTACAATGAGCAGTTCTTC. Based on the CDR3 plus reference TRBV5-1 and TRBJ2-1, the full variable domain is KAGVTQTPRYLIKTRGQQVTLSCSPISGHRSVSWYQQTPGQGLQFLFEYFSETQRNKGNFPGRFSGRQFSNSRSEMNVSTLELGDSALYLCASSLASGGYNEQFFGPGTRLTVL.

The CDR3 coding sequence is TGTGCCAGCACCTCTAGCGGGGAGTCCAATGAGCAGTTCTTC. This gives the protein CASTSSGESNEQFF. The chain has TRBV6-5 and TRBJ2-1; 9 nucleotides match TRBD2. This CDR3 has 14 residues. The V and J ends lost 7 bases and 6 bases, in that order; junction bases with no gene match: 7. The germline CDR1 and CDR2 sequences are MNHEY and SVGAGI.

This clone is a singleton in its sample. The chain links TRBV30 to TRBJ1-1; maybe TRBD1 (6 bases). The CDR3 is 13 residues long. V lost 4 bases and J 1 base, leaving 10 bases between the germline ends. Germline CDR1 is GTSNPN and CDR2 is SVGIG (reference sequence). The CDR3: CAWTGGGNTEAFF. In nucleotides, the CDR3 is TGTGCCTGGACGGGAGGGGGGAACACTGAAGCTTTCTTT.